Listed here are 15 T cell receptor beta chains from one sample, sequenced in a study of CD8+CD57+ T cells in acquired aplastic anemia. Genomic DNA provided the template from which TCR beta VDJ and CDR3 profiles were obtained. TCRdb ran MiXCR on the reads and lists one entry per CDR3 protein. The table has around 200,000 distinct CDR3 sequences, around half seen once. The sequenced sample consisted of sorted CD4+, CD8+, or CD8+CD57+ T cells (not recorded which) from PBMCs. The receptors shown here come from a human donor in good health, serving as a control.

The rearrangement links TRBV20-1 to TRBJ2-7, with TRBD1 matching 10 bases. Germline V lookup: CDR1 DFQATT, CDR2 SNEGSKA (reference sequence). The ends lost 4 bases at V and 0 bases at J; junction bases unmatched: 6. The length of the CDR3 is 15 residues. CDR3 protein: CSATSGTGVSYEQYF. As DNA, the CDR3 is TGCAGTGCTACCTCCGGGACAGGGGTCTCCTACGAGCAGTACTTC.

The V gene is TRBV19, the J gene TRBJ2-5, with 8 bases that match TRBD2. CDR3 length: 17 residues. V gave up 5 bases and J gave up 2 bases; unmatched junction bases: 13. Germline V CDR1 and CDR2: LNHDA, SQIVND (reference sequence). The CDR3 sequence: CASSPHLTSAQQETQYF. The DNA for the CDR3 is TGTGCCAGTAGTCCCCACCTGACTAGCGCTCAGCAAGAGACCCAGTACTTC. The whole variable domain, filled in from reference TRBV19 and TRBJ2-5, reads DGGITQSPKYLFRKEGQNVTLSCEQNLNHDAMYWYRQDPGQGLRLIYYSQIVNDFQKGDIAEGYSVSREKKESFPLTVTSAQKNPTAFYLCASSPHLTSAQQETQYFGPGTRLLVL.

This clonotype was observed many times. This chain joins TRBV7-9 and TRBJ2-5; 9 nucleotides agree with TRBD1. V was pared by 4 bases and J by 5 bases, with 11 bases of the junction left unmatched. Germline-derived CDR1 and CDR2 are SEHNR and FQNEAQ (reference sequence). The length of the CDR3 is 16 residues. The CDR3 reads CASSSSNRGPKETQYF. The DNA for the CDR3 is TGTGCCAGCAGCTCCTCGAACAGGGGGCCCAAGGAGACCCAGTACTTC.

This clonotype came up a few times. This CDR3 is missing its conserved last phenylalanine or tryptophan, likely due to a read error. The chain recombines TRBV20-1 with TRBJ2-7, with TRBD1 identical over 9 bases. CDR3 length: 14 amino acids. Germline trimming cut 2 bases from V and 5 bases from J; bases unmatched to any gene: 7. Germline CDR1 DFQATT, CDR2 SNEGSKA (reference sequence). The CDR3 loop reads CSARLRQGGNEQYL. The CDR3 DNA follows: TGCAGTGCTAGACTCCGACAGGGGGGGAACGAGCAGTACTTA.

The rearrangement joins TRBV4-2 to TRBJ1-5; 7 bases match TRBD1. This CDR3 has 15 amino acids. Germline V gives CDR1 LGHNA, CDR2 YNFKEQ. The V gene end was trimmed by 5 bases and the J gene end by 4 bases; junction bases not matched to a gene: 8. The CDR3 loop is CASSERQGLNQPQHF. Written as DNA, the CDR3 is TGTGCCAGCAGCGAAAGACAGGGATTGAATCAGCCCCAGCATTTT.

This clonotype was observed a handful of times. A much larger clone differs from this one at a single base, so this may be a read error. Since the CDR3 does not end with the conserved phenylalanine or tryptophan, this likely comes from a read error. No DNA is shown, since the ends of the CDR3 on it are uncertain; the CDR3 is the one TCRdb lists. The V call is TRBV6-5, the J call TRBJ1-1. Germline lookup yields CDR1 MNHEY and CDR2 SVGAGI. The CDR3 numbers 11 amino acids, ends counted. The CDR3 reads CASSRTGKTFL.

This clonotype came up a few times. The V gene is TRBV25-1, the J gene TRBJ1-2, with a weak D call TRBD1 (5 bases). The germline V gene encodes CDR1 MGHDK and CDR2 SYGVNS. V lost 1 base to trimming and J lost 5 bases, with 17 bases between them. This CDR3 region has 16 residues. The CDR3 protein is CASSEFLTDGGYGYTF. The CDR3 DNA follows: TGTGCCAGCAGTGAATTTTTGACCGACGGGGGATATGGCTACACCTTC.

This chain uses TRBV15 with TRBJ2-7; D uncertain. This CDR3 has 12 amino acids. CDR1 and CDR2 from the germline V gene are LNHNV and YYDKDF (reference sequence). Trimming took 0 bases from V and 5 from J, leaving 5 bases between them. Here the CDR3 DNA reads TGTGCCACCAGCAGAGATTACAACGAGCAGTACTTC. This encodes CATSRDYNEQYF.

This clonotype was detected many times. The gene calls are TRBV11-3 and TRBJ2-3; TRBD2 aligns across 7 bases. Germline CDR1 reads SGHNT; CDR2 reads YENEEA. J was trimmed by 1 base and V by 1 base; bases with no gene match: 5. CDR3 size: 16 residues. In DNA, the CDR3 is TGTGCCAGCAGCTTAGTCGGTCGGGGGGGCACAGATACGCAGTATTTT. This gives the protein CASSLVGRGGTDTQYF.

This clonotype was seen ten or more times. The chain recombines TRBV28 with TRBJ2-1; D unresolved. The CDR3 is made up of 15 amino acids. Trimming took off 3 bases at V and 4 bases at J, with 13 bases between the two ends. Germline V CDR1 and CDR2: MDHEN, SYDVKM. In nucleotides, the CDR3 is TGTGCCAGCAGTTTGGAAGGTTCCCCATACAATGAGCAGTTCTTC. Residues: CASSLEGSPYNEQFF.

DNA for the CDR3: TGCAGTGCGCCTAGCGGGCTCCTCTACGAGCAGTACTTC. Protein sequence: CSAPSGLLYEQYF. V gene TRBV20-1 combines with J gene TRBJ2-7, with 8 bases that match TRBD2. Trimming at V came to 6 bases and at J to 3 bases, leaving 7 bases not matched to a gene. CDR1 and CDR2 from the germline V gene are DFQATT and SNEGSKA (reference sequence). CDR3 size: 13 residues.

As concerns this clonotype: Relative to the germline gene, one junction end is altered; a read error may explain this. The chain links TRBV7-2 to TRBJ2-7; TRBD2 is a possible D gene (5 bases). Germline values: CDR1 SGHTA, CDR2 FQGNSA. The CDR3 consists of 13 residues. The CDR3 loop is CASSLRTAGVVCF. In DNA, the CDR3 is TGTGCCAGCAGCCTACGGACGGCCGGGGTAGTGTGCTTC.

The rearrangement links TRBV12-3 or TRBV12-4 to TRBJ1-1, with 8 nucleotides matching TRBD1. The CDR3 spans 16 residues. V shed 5 bases and J 6 bases; nucleotides not matched to a gene: 14. DNA for the CDR3: TGTGCCAGCAGTAACGACAGGGGAAGCGGGGAACCTGAAGCTTTCTTT. Amino acid sequence: CASSNDRGSGEPEAFF.

The chain links TRBV24-1 to TRBJ1-5, with TRBD1 matching 7 bases. V shed 9 bases and J 5 bases; nucleotides not matched to a gene: 9. The germline V gene encodes CDR1 KGHDR and CDR2 SFDVKD. This CDR3 has 14 amino acids. The CDR3 sequence is CATGGGQRDQPQHF. CDR3 bases: TGTGCCACCGGTGGGGGACAGCGCGATCAGCCCCAGCATTTT.

The gene calls are TRBV20-1 and TRBJ2-1, with 7 nucleotides matching TRBD2. This CDR3 has 14 residues. Germline CDR1 DFQATT, CDR2 SNEGSKA (reference sequence). J lost 4 bases, V lost 4 bases, and 7 bases had no gene match. DNA for the CDR3: TGCAGTGCTACCCTAGCGGTACATTACAATGAGCAGTTCTTC. This codes for CSATLAVHYNEQFF.